Presented here are 11 T cell receptor beta chains from one specimen sequenced in a study of human T cells and chemical hapten exposure. MiXCR was run by TCRdb on the RACE reads, yielding one entry per CDR3 protein. The sample carries roughly 120,000 distinct CDR3 sequences, roughly an eighth recorded once. The time point denotes: patch test 1, 2 weeks after DPC sensitization. Specified treatment: therapeutic diphenylcyclopropenone sensitization with weekly scalp DPC. The sequencing here drew on whole blood, taken in connection with sensitization to the hapten diphenylcyclopropenone (DPC). These receptors were obtained from a woman aged 45-59 years with alopecia areata. Some clones in this sample may be carry-over from other donors' samples.

This clonotype was detected a few times. The chain uses TRBV11-2 and TRBJ2-3, with TRBD1 matching 8 bases. Germline CDR1 is SGHAT and CDR2 is FQNNGV. This CDR3 is built from 17 residues. The trim removed 1 base at V and 2 bases at J, leaving 8 bases unmatched. In nucleotides, the CDR3 is TGTGCCAGCAGCTTAGTAGGAGGCAGGGGGCCCACAGATACGCAGTATTTT. It codes for CASSLVGGRGPTDTQYF.

This chain's CDR3 is CSVRNTGGGSTEAFF. CDR3 DNA sequence: TGCAGCGTCCGAAATACAGGGGGCGGATCCACTGAAGCTTTCTTT. J is TRBJ1-1 and V is TRBV29-1; 9 bases line up with TRBD1. The CDR3 is made up of 15 amino acids. Germline lookup yields CDR1 SQVTM and CDR2 ANQGSEA. J was trimmed by 4 bases and V by 6 bases; bases with no gene match: 12.

This sequence joins TRBV7-9 and TRBJ2-2, with 7 positions matching TRBD1. V trimming: 5 bases; J trimming: 0 bases; junction bases outside the gene matches: 12. The CDR3 runs to 18 residues. CDR1 is SEHNR, CDR2 FQNEAQ, per germline (reference sequence). The CDR3 bases are TGTGCCAGCAGCCTCGACTTGGGACAGCCTACGAACACCGGGGAGCTGTTTTTT. Protein product: CASSLDLGQPTNTGELFF.

This clonotype was observed many times. Written as DNA, the CDR3 is TGTGCCAGCAGCCCGGACTCTGCGAGATCCACAGATACGCAGTATTTT. Translated, it gives CASSPDSARSTDTQYF. This chain connects TRBV5-4 to TRBJ2-3; maybe TRBD2 (5 bases). The germline V gene encodes CDR1 SGHNT and CDR2 YYREEE (reference sequence). This CDR3 is built from 16 residues. Trimming shortened V by 4 bases and J by 2 bases, and 17 bases separated the two germline ends.

This clonotype showed up just a few times. The chain combines TRBV4-1 with TRBJ1-1, with D hard to call. V gave up 9 bases and J gave up 3 bases, with 14 bases separating them. Germline V lookup: CDR1 MGHRA, CDR2 YSYEKL. The length of the CDR3 is 13 residues. CDR3 bases: TGCGCCAGTGCCCGGACTGAGGACACTGAAGCTTTCTTT. Its translation is CASARTEDTEAFF.

V is TRBV19 and J is TRBJ1-1, with D perhaps matching TRBD1 (5 bases). The CDR3 spans 18 residues. V was clipped by 3 bases and J by 1 base, with 21 bases between them. Germline CDR1 and CDR2: LNHDA and SQIVND (reference sequence). The CDR3 loop reads CASSIAGKGMRKNTEAFF. The CDR3 DNA is TGTGCCAGTAGTATTGCAGGGAAGGGGATGAGGAAGAACACTGAAGCTTTCTTT.

This clonotype showed up just a few times. V gene TRBV5-1 combines with J gene TRBJ2-6, with TRBD1 matching over 8 bases. The CDR3 runs to 17 residues. V lost 1 base to trimming and J lost 0 bases; unmatched junction nucleotides: 3. Germline lookup yields CDR1 SGHRS and CDR2 YFSETQ. This CDR3 is CASSLRTGNSGANVLTF. CDR3 sequence (DNA): TGCGCCAGCAGCTTGAGGACAGGGAACTCTGGGGCCAACGTCCTGACTTTC.

This clonotype was seen many times. This sequence joins TRBV19 and TRBJ2-1; 9 positions match TRBD1. The CDR3 is made up of 16 amino acids. Germline V CDR1 and CDR2: LNHDA, SQIVND (reference sequence). J gave up 4 bases and V 5 bases, and 9 bases lay outside the gene matches. CDR3 protein: CASSRPTGGEYNEQFF. CDR3 sequence (DNA): TGTGCCAGTAGTCGCCCTACAGGGGGCGAATACAATGAGCAGTTCTTC.

The V and J genes are TRBV6-5 and TRBJ2-3; tentative D call: TRBD1 (6 bases). V lost 2 bases to trimming and J lost 9 bases, with 15 bases between them. The CDR3 covers 14 residues. From germline, CDR1 is MNHEY and CDR2 SVGAGI. CDR3 nucleotide sequence: TGTGCCAGCAGTTACGCTTCAGGGGAAGGAACGCAGTATTTT. Translated: CASSYASGEGTQYF.

At least ten counts were recorded for this clonotype. V gene TRBV29-1 combines with J gene TRBJ2-1; TRBD2 aligns across 8 bases. This CDR3 has 17 amino acids. V shed 0 bases, J shed 3 bases, and the junction held 10 bases outside the gene matches. Germline V gene sequence: CDR1 SQVTM, CDR2 ANQGSEA. This CDR3 is CSVEDQPVSGSYNEQFF. In DNA form, the CDR3 reads TGCAGCGTTGAAGACCAACCCGTGAGCGGGAGCTACAATGAGCAGTTCTTC.

This chain connects TRBV5-1 to TRBJ2-3; either TRBD1 or TRBD2 may fit D (5 bases each). CDR1 and CDR2 (germline): SGHRS, YFSETQ. This CDR3 is built from 14 residues. V lost 3 bases, J lost 4 bases, and 12 bases lay in between. The CDR3 nucleotides read TGCGCCAGCAGCTACGGGGACCATCCAGATACGCAGTATTTT. It yields the protein CASSYGDHPDTQYF.